These 18 T cell receptor beta chains originate from one sample sequenced in a study of T cell responses to AZD1222 COVID-19 vaccine. Profiled with immunoSEQ multiplex PCR; TCRdb holds only in-frame clones, not every one. The sample records tens of thousands of clones, around 82% being singletons. Sequences were derived from peripheral blood, sampled on day 0 of AZD1222 vaccination. Receptors were obtained from an adult in good health.

The V call is TRBV4-1, the J call TRBJ1-4; D unclear. Trimming pared 4 bases from V and 4 bases from J, leaving 16 bases between. Germline assignment: CDR1 MGHRA and CDR2 YSYEKL. The CDR3 is 16 amino acids. The CDR3 loop reads CASSPYRVSDNEKLFF. Here the CDR3 DNA reads TGCGCCAGCAGCCCCTACCGGGTTTCTGATAATGAAAAACTGTTTTTT.

V usage is TRBV3-1 (or the pseudogene TRBV3-2) and J usage is TRBJ2-3; 9 bases agree with TRBD2. With 2 bases clipped from V and 3 bases from J, the junction kept 6 bases outside the gene matches. This CDR3 spans 16 amino acids. Germline V gives CDR1 LGHDT, CDR2 YNNKEL (reference sequence). DNA of the CDR3: TGTGCCAGCAGCCAACGGGGGCTAGCGGGGACAGATACGCAGTATTTT. It codes for CASSQRGLAGTDTQYF.

J is TRBJ2-1 and V is TRBV2; D is uncertain. CDR1 is SNHLY and CDR2 is FYNNEI in the germline V gene. This CDR3 is built from 15 residues. The germline V and J ends were trimmed by 3 bases and 6 bases, with 15 bases remaining between them. CDR3 sequence: CASSEQARVSNEQFF. The DNA for the CDR3 is TGTGCCAGCAGTGAGCAGGCTCGAGTGTCCAATGAGCAGTTCTTC.

This clone appeared a single time. The V and J genes are TRBV7-2 and TRBJ1-5; D unclear. In germline, CDR1 is SGHTA, CDR2 FQGNSA. The CDR3 length is 15 residues. With 1 base removed from V and 9 bases from J, the gap between germline ends came to 16 bases. CDR3 in amino acids: CASSLEFRGDRPQHF. In nucleotides, the CDR3 is TGTGCCAGCAGCTTAGAGTTTCGGGGTGATCGGCCCCAGCATTTT.

The rearrangement joins TRBV18 to TRBJ2-7; TRBD1 matches at 9 bases. This CDR3 spans 15 amino acids. V gave up 1 base and J gave up 6 bases; unmatched junction bases: 7. The germline gives CDR1 KGHSH, CDR2 LQKENI. The CDR3 nucleotides read TGTGCCAGCTCACCACGATTACAGGGGGCGGGCGAGCAGTACTTC. Amino acid sequence: CASSPRLQGAGEQYF.

The J gene is TRBJ2-4, the V gene TRBV7-8; 9 nucleotides align to TRBD1. V lost 1 base to trimming and J lost 6 bases; unmatched junction nucleotides: 4. Germline lookup yields CDR1 SGHVS and CDR2 FQNEAQ. The CDR3 extends over 15 amino acids. DNA of the CDR3: TGTGCCAGCAGCTTAGAAGAGACAGGGGGAAACATTCAGTACTTC. Translation: CASSLEETGGNIQYF.

This rearrangement joins TRBV10-3 to TRBJ2-5, with unresolved D. Germline CDR1 ENHRY, CDR2 SYGVKD. CDR3 length: 12 amino acids. V was pared by 4 bases and J by 3 bases, with 6 bases between. This chain's CDR3 is CAISGGEETQYF. CDR3 bases: TGTGCCATCAGTGGGGGTGAAGAGACCCAGTACTTC.

This chain joins TRBV5-4 and TRBJ1-5; a weak D match, TRBD1 (5 bases). The V gene's germline CDR1 is SGHNT and CDR2 YYREEE (reference sequence). The CDR3 totals 14 residues. Trimming left V 2 bases short and J 3 bases short, with 9 bases between. The CDR3: CASSLPGDNQPQHF. DNA for the CDR3: TGTGCCAGCAGCTTACCGGGGGACAATCAGCCCCAGCATTTT. The full variable domain, in which reference TRBV5-4 and TRBJ1-5 provide the parts outside the CDR3, is ETGVTQSPTHLIKTRGQQVTLRCSSQSGHNTVSWYQQALGQGPQFIFQYYREEENGRGNFPPRFSGLQFPNYSSELNVNALELDDSALYLCASSLPGDNQPQHFGDGTRLSIL.

The rearrangement links TRBV3-1 (or the pseudogene TRBV3-2) to TRBJ1-1; D gene unclear. The V end was cut by 6 bases, the J end by 0 bases, with 14 bases between. CDR1 and CDR2 from the germline V gene are LGHDT and YNNKEL (reference sequence). The CDR3 length is 15 residues. The CDR3 spells CASRPTGILNTEAFF. The CDR3 coding sequence is TGTGCCAGCAGACCTACCGGGATCCTGAACACTGAAGCTTTCTTT.

The chain uses TRBV19 and TRBJ2-5; 11 bases fit TRBD2. With V trimmed by 4 bases and J by 4 bases, 5 bases remained unmatched. This CDR3 contains 15 residues. The germline V gene has CDR1 LNHDA and CDR2 SQIVND (reference sequence). CDR3 sequence reads: CASSTTSGVAETQYF. The DNA of the CDR3 is TGTGCCAGTAGTACGACTAGCGGGGTGGCAGAGACCCAGTACTTC.

V and J are TRBV5-4 and TRBJ1-1; D gene unclear. The CDR3 has 14 amino acids. Trimming removed 4 bases at V and 5 bases at J, with 15 bases between. Germline V gene data show CDR1 as SGHNT and CDR2 as YYREEE (reference sequence). The CDR3 DNA sequence: TGTGCCAGCAGCCCTTCCTGGTATCGGACTGAAGCTTTCTTT. It translates to CASSPSWYRTEAFF.

The gene calls are TRBV5-8 and TRBJ2-6; 7 bases match TRBD1. The J segment lost 5 bases and the V segment lost 0 bases, leaving 8 bases of the junction unmatched. This CDR3 is built from 17 residues. Germline loops: CDR1 SGHTS, CDR2 YDEGEE. The CDR3 is CASSLGVTGERANVLTF. The CDR3 bases are TGTGCCAGCAGCTTGGGGGTTACAGGGGAAAGGGCCAACGTCCTGACTTTC.

The rearrangement joins TRBV4-3 to TRBJ1-3; D is undetermined. The CDR3 is 14 residues long. Germline values: CDR1 LGHNA, CDR2 YSLEER. V lost 1 base, J lost 4 bases, and 8 bases lay in between. CDR3 sequence (DNA): TGCGCCAGCAGCCAAGGACATTTCGGAAACACCATATATTTT. It translates to CASSQGHFGNTIYF.

V gene TRBV10-2 combines with J gene TRBJ2-5; D is possibly TRBD2 (6 bases). Trimming removed 10 bases at V and 3 bases at J, with 15 bases between. CDR1 and CDR2 from the germline V gene are WSHSY and SAAADI. The CDR3 covers 13 residues. The CDR3 DNA follows: TGCGCCACCAGGGAGGCCGGGAAAGAGACCCAGTACTTC. Translation gives CATREAGKETQYF.

This chain connects TRBV7-3 to TRBJ2-1; tentatively, D is TRBD1 (5 bases). The V and J ends lost 0 bases and 7 bases respectively, with 13 bases between them. The CDR3 covers 15 residues. The germline V gene encodes CDR1 SGHTA and CDR2 FQGTGA. CDR3 in DNA: TGTGCCAGCAGCTTAACCAGGGTCGGTCGAAATGAGCAGTTCTTC. Amino acid sequence: CASSLTRVGRNEQFF.

Only a few counts were recorded for this clone. V gene TRBV6-5 combines with J gene TRBJ1-3; a possible D gene is TRBD1 (5 bases). The CDR3 has 15 amino acids. Germline V CDR1 and CDR2: MNHEY, SVGAGI. The V end lost 6 bases, the J end lost 2 bases, and 14 bases lay between the germline ends. The CDR3 region has the DNA TGTGCCAGCAGCCAACTGCCGGGGCCTGGAAACACCATATATTTT. It yields the protein CASSQLPGPGNTIYF.

The J gene is TRBJ2-6, the V gene TRBV7-8; TRBD1 aligns across 7 bases. V lost 4 bases to trimming and J lost 0 bases; unmatched junction nucleotides: 12. The CDR3 extends over 19 amino acids. From germline, CDR1 is SGHVS and CDR2 FQNEAQ. DNA for the CDR3: TGTGCCAGCAGCTCACCCCGGACAGGACTTATCTCTGGGGCCAACGTCCTGACTTTC. Encoded protein: CASSSPRTGLISGANVLTF.

The chain uses TRBV6-5 and TRBJ1-2, with D perhaps TRBD1 (5 bases). The V and J ends lost 7 bases and 0 bases respectively, with 15 bases between them. The CDR3 length is 15 residues. Germline V gene lookup returns CDR1 MNHEY and CDR2 SVGAGI. CDR3 sequence: CASTMGGSTNYGYTF. The CDR3 DNA reads as TGTGCCAGCACCATGGGGGGTTCTACTAACTATGGCTACACCTTC.